These T cell receptor beta chains were read from a single sample in a study of regulatory T cells in long-lasting Graves disease. TCRdb recomputed calls from the multiplex PCR reads with MiXCR, one row per CDR3 protein. The sample holds 400,000 to 450,000 distinct CDR3 sequences, under 15% seen once. This sample also appeared in a second study, on T cells in Graves' hyperthyroidism and ophthalmopathy.

Material: peripheral blood mononuclear cells (PBMCs), obtained at new diagnosis, from a patient treated with antithyroid drugs. The receptors stem from a woman under 40 with Graves disease. Each CDR3 is given with its conserved first and last residue. Fields, in order: V gene, D gene, clone size, J gene, CDR3 protein, CDR3 DNA. A D gene is named only where the DNA matches it firmly. Clone sizes are given selectively: once, few, many, or a class where the clone is expanded.

TRBV6-4	TRBD2	many	TRBJ2-3	CASSELAGGGDTDTQYF	TGTGCCAGCAGTGAACTAGCGGGAGGGGGTGACACAGATACGCAGTATTTT
TRBV3-1	-	-	TRBJ2-3	CASSLSTLTGDTQYF	TGTGCCAGCAGCCTGTCGACCCTGACAGGAGATACGCAGTATTTT
TRBV20-1	TRBD2	many	TRBJ2-5	CSASGLWAGGLQETQYF	TGCAGTGCTTCGGGACTGTGGGCGGGAGGTCTCCAAGAGACCCAGTACTTC
TRBV25-1	-	-	TRBJ2-1	CASSRDTRYNEQFF	TGTGCCAGCAGTCGGGACACCAGATACAATGAGCAGTTCTTC
TRBV19	TRBD2	few	TRBJ2-7	CASSYASGSSYEQYF	TGTGCCAGTAGTTACGCTAGCGGGAGCTCCTACGAGCAGTACTTC
TRBV20-1	TRBD2	many	TRBJ2-1	CSARPIVSGRAYEQFF	TGCAGTGCTAGACCTATTGTTAGCGGGAGGGCCTATGAGCAGTTCTTC
TRBV11-2	TRBD2	-	TRBJ2-4	CASSSRGEFGLAKNIQYF	TGTGCCAGCAGCTCCCGGGGGGAGTTCGGCTTAGCCAAAAACATTCAGTACTTC
TRBV9	TRBD2	-	TRBJ2-1	CASSVGGLAGGNGQFF	TGTGCCAGCAGCGTAGGAGGACTAGCGGGAGGGAACGGGCAGTTCTTC
TRBV13	TRBD2	few	TRBJ2-1	CASDQPGTSGNNEQFF	TGTGCCAGCGACCAGCCGGGGACTAGCGGCAACAATGAGCAGTTCTTC
TRBV30	TRBD2	-	TRBJ2-7	CAWSRRLTAGDYEQYF	TGTGCCTGGAGTCGACGGTTGACAGCGGGAGACTACGAGCAGTACTTC
TRBV20-1	TRBD1	few	TRBJ1-5	CSAPGTGIVSNQPQHF	TGCAGTGCCCCCGGGACAGGGATTGTGAGCAATCAGCCCCAGCATTTT
TRBV5-4	-	many	TRBJ1-1	CASSLPQTEAFF	TGTGCCAGCAGCCTGCCGCAGACTGAAGCTTTCTTT
TRBV18	-	many	TRBJ1-1	CASSTRGTVNTEAFF	TGTGCCAGCTCAACACGCGGGACCGTGAACACTGAAGCTTTCTTT
TRBV9	TRBD2	once	TRBJ2-7	CASSVGTAGGPYEQYF	TGTGCCAGCAGCGTAGGGACAGCGGGAGGCCCCTACGAGCAGTACTTC
TRBV20-1	-	many	TRBJ1-5	CSASGAGAQPQHF	TGCAGTGCTAGTGGGGCGGGAGCTCAGCCCCAGCATTTT
TRBV20-1	TRBD2	many	TRBJ2-7	CSARLAGSAREQYF	TGCAGTGCTAGACTAGCGGGGTCTGCTCGGGAGCAGTACTTC
TRBV28	TRBD1	many	TRBJ1-5	CASSLSDRVGNQPQHF	TGTGCCAGCAGTTTGTCGGACAGGGTCGGCAATCAGCCCCAGCATTTT
TRBV20-1	TRBD2	few	TRBJ2-3	CSAGREGLWTQYF	TGCAGTGCGGGGCGGGAGGGCCTGTGGACGCAGTATTTT
TRBV12-3/TRBV12-4	-	many	TRBJ2-5	CASSNYETQYF	TGTGCCAGCAGCAACTACGAGACCCAGTACTTC
TRBV3-1	TRBD2	many	TRBJ2-3	CASSQVRGLAGVDTQYF	TGTGCCAGCAGCCAAGTCCGAGGACTAGCGGGAGTAGATACGCAGTATTTT
TRBV2	TRBD1	few	TRBJ2-1	CASRGLTGGNEQFF	TGTGCCAGCAGGGGCCTGACAGGGGGGAATGAGCAGTTCTTC
TRBV5-1	TRBD1	many	TRBJ2-7	CASSQQGTGEQYF	TGCGCCAGCAGCCAGCAAGGGACAGGCGAGCAGTACTTC
TRBV12-3/TRBV12-4	TRBD2	many	TRBJ2-7	CASSLSGRASSEQYF	TGTGCCAGCAGTCTTAGCGGGAGGGCCTCAAGCGAGCAGTACTTC
TRBV20-1	-	many	TRBJ2-4	CSAPSSLAKNIQYF	TGCAGTGCTCCCTCGAGCCTAGCCAAAAACATTCAGTACTTC
TRBV4-1	-	many	TRBJ2-5	CASSRVGEETQYF	TGCGCCAGCAGCCGCGTCGGTGAGGAGACCCAGTACTTC
TRBV27	-	few	TRBJ1-3	CASSLIAFGNTIYF	TGTGCCAGCAGTTTGATAGCGTTTGGAAACACCATATATTTT
TRBV30	-	-	TRBJ1-5	CAWSFGRNQPQHF	TGTGCCTGGAGTTTCGGGCGCAATCAGCCCCAGCATTTT
TRBV19	-	-	TRBJ1-2	CATYSPLNSRRDGYTF	TGTGCCACCTATAGTCCTCTTAATTCGCGACGAGATGGCTACACCTTC
TRBV5-1	-	-	TRBJ1-2	CASSLEVYYGYTF	TGCGCCAGCAGCTTGGAGGTTTACTATGGCTACACCTTC
TRBV12-3/TRBV12-4	-	many	TRBJ2-2	CASSLGWGTGELFF	TGTGCCAGCAGTTTAGGGTGGGGCACCGGGGAGCTGTTTTTT
TRBV20-1	TRBD2	-	TRBJ2-1	CIARDSGSGSNEQFF	TGCATTGCTAGAGATAGCGGGAGTGGTAGCAATGAGCAGTTCTTC
TRBV5-1	-	many	TRBJ1-4	CASSLGGVVYEKLFF	TGCGCCAGCAGCTTGGGAGGTGTGGTTTATGAAAAACTGTTTTTT
TRBV6-5	-	many	TRBJ1-1	CASSWDMDTEAFF	TGTGCCAGCAGTTGGGATATGGACACTGAAGCTTTCTTT
TRBV12-3/TRBV12-4	-	many	TRBJ2-1	CASSRTVGGASSYNEQFF	TGTGCCAGCAGTCGTACCGTAGGAGGAGCGAGCTCCTACAATGAGCAGTTCTTC
TRBV6-1	TRBD1	-	TRBJ1-5	CASFQGQLNQPQHF	TGTGCCAGCTTTCAGGGACAGCTTAATCAGCCCCAGCATTTT
TRBV7-8	TRBD2	few	TRBJ2-1	CASSFAGVGMREQFF	TGTGCCAGCAGCTTTGCGGGAGTGGGGATGCGTGAGCAGTTCTTC
TRBV6-1	TRBD1	many	TRBJ2-7	CASSAGTGSPYEQYF	TGTGCCAGCAGTGCCGGGACAGGGTCCCCCTACGAGCAGTACTTC
TRBV15	-	few	TRBJ1-4	CATSTRRGEKLFF	TGTGCCACCAGCACCCGACGAGGGGAAAAACTGTTTTTT
TRBV13	TRBD2	-	TRBJ2-5	CASSFGGAKSAETQYF	TGTGCCAGCAGCTTCGGGGGGGCGAAGAGTGCGGAGACCCAGTACTTC
TRBV7-9	TRBD2	many	TRBJ2-1	CASSSSGRANEQFF	TGTGCCAGCAGCTCTAGCGGGAGGGCGAATGAGCAGTTCTTC
TRBV6-5	-	many	TRBJ2-1	CASSYGNLYNEQFF	TGTGCCAGCAGTTACGGTAACCTATACAATGAGCAGTTCTTC